This T cell receptor beta chain was documented in a study of T cell repertoires in cytomegalovirus infection. This CDR3 has 16 residues. CDR1 and CDR2 (germline): SGHVS, FQNEAQ. V lost 1 base, J lost 5 bases, and 6 bases stayed unmatched. MiXCR was run by TCRdb on the reads, yielding one entry per CDR3 protein. This sample has more than 650,000 distinct CDR3 sequences; 35% occur once, and the top ten carry about 2.8%. The sequence derives from a human donor in good health (CMV status not recorded). Some clones in this sample may be carry-over from other donors' samples. Sequences were obtained from PBMCs. V is TRBV7-8 and J is TRBJ1-1, with TRBD1 identical over 11 bases. In nucleotides, the CDR3 is TGTGCCAGCAGCTTAGACGTCGGGACAGGGGGGACTGAAGCTTTCTTT. This encodes CASSLDVGTGGTEAFF.